What follows are 20 T cell receptor beta chains derived from one specimen sequenced in a study of cytomegalovirus exposure and HLA in healthy donors (dated by TCRdb to 2017 to 2019). Receptor libraries were prepared by the immunoSEQ multiplex PCR assay. In TCRdb, the immuneACCESS table is reduced to in-frame sequences with V and J assigned. These tables do not hold every clone; where another copy was compared, an unresolved V gene accounts for under half, and the others remain unexplained. The sample records 68,000 or so clones, 91% of which are singletons. Together, the top ten hold around 3% of the sample. Input material: PBMCs. Every receptor here comes from a man between 18 and 29 years old in good health and CMV-seronegative.

The rearrangement uses TRBV5-1 and TRBJ2-5; D remains unclear. V was shortened by 4 bases and J by 2 bases, with 9 bases between the two germline ends. The CDR3 runs to 13 residues. Germline V gene sequence: CDR1 SGHRS, CDR2 YFSETQ. The CDR3 sequence is CASSPGAQETQYF. The CDR3 DNA reads as TGCGCCAGCAGCCCCGGTGCTCAAGAGACCCAGTACTTC.

This chain uses TRBV28 with TRBJ1-5; a weak D match, TRBD1 (5 bases). Germline V gene lookup returns CDR1 MDHEN and CDR2 SYDVKM. The V end was cut by 3 bases, the J end by 1 base, with 13 bases between. The CDR3 has 16 residues. The CDR3 DNA is TGTGCCAGCAGTTTTTGGACCCGGGGGAGCAATCAGCCCCAGCATTTT. It encodes CASSFWTRGSNQPQHF. Based on the CDR3 plus reference TRBV28 and TRBJ1-5, the full variable domain is DVKVTQSSRYLVKRTGEKVFLECVQDMDHENMFWYRQDPGLGLRLIYFSYDVKMKEKGDIPEGYSVSREKKERFSLILESASTNQTSMYLCASSFWTRGSNQPQHFGDGTRLSIL.

The chain joins TRBV6-6 to TRBJ2-1, with D uncertain. The CDR3 is made up of 15 amino acids. V shed 2 bases and J shed 6 bases, with 14 bases lying between them. Looked up from germline, CDR1 is MNHNY and CDR2 is SVGAGI (reference sequence). DNA for the CDR3: TGTGCCAGCAGTTACCCTCAGCGCGTCGCCAATGAGCAGTTCTTC. Residues: CASSYPQRVANEQFF.

The chain employs TRBV15 and TRBJ2-1, with D perhaps TRBD2 (6 bases). There are 18 residues in the CDR3. Germline V gives CDR1 LNHNV, CDR2 YYDKDF (reference sequence). Trimming left V 5 bases short and J 1 base short, with 21 bases between. DNA of the CDR3: TGTGCCACCAGCGTAACCTCTCCGTCGGGGGAGTCCTACAATGAGCAGTTCTTC. Its protein is CATSVTSPSGESYNEQFF.

In this sample, this clone turned up once. The chain employs TRBV30 and TRBJ1-2; 9 bases are a match to TRBD1. There are 16 residues in the CDR3. Unmatched junction bases numbered 7, after V lost 1 base and J lost 1 base. Germline lookup yields CDR1 GTSNPN and CDR2 SVGIG (reference sequence). The CDR3 DNA is TGTGCCTGGAGTGGACTGGGACAGGGTCATAACTATGGCTACACCTTC. Translating it yields CAWSGLGQGHNYGYTF.

This clone was picked up one time. This chain joins TRBV7-9 and TRBJ2-3; 9 bases are a match to TRBD1. Germline V CDR1 and CDR2: SEHNR, FQNEAQ (reference sequence). V trimming: 5 bases; J trimming: 6 bases; junction bases outside the gene matches: 6. CDR3 size: 14 residues. CDR3 nucleotide sequence: TGTGCCAGCAGCCGGGACAGGGCGGCGGATACGCAGTATTTT. Its protein product is CASSRDRAADTQYF.

J is TRBJ2-7 and V is TRBV11-2; D possibly corresponds to TRBD2 (5 bases). The CDR3 extends over 15 amino acids. Trimming shortened V by 3 bases and J by 4 bases, and 16 bases separated the two germline ends. Germline V lookup: CDR1 SGHAT, CDR2 FQNNGV. In DNA form, the CDR3 reads TGTGCCAGCAGCTTTCGTCGTGGGAGAGGGTACGAGCAGTACTTC. This sequence encodes CASSFRRGRGYEQYF.

This clone was counted only a few times. CDR3 amino acids: CASSLQGARENYGYTF. The CDR3 nucleotides read TGTGCCAGCAGCTTGCAGGGGGCGCGGGAAAACTATGGCTACACCTTC. V is TRBV7-2 and J is TRBJ1-2, with 8 bases matching TRBD1. CDR1 SGHTA and CDR2 FQGNSA come from the germline V gene. J lost 2 bases, V lost 3 bases, and 8 bases had no gene match. The CDR3 covers 16 residues.

The chain recombines TRBV2 with TRBJ2-2, with 8 bases matching TRBD1. V shed 6 bases, J shed 2 bases, and the junction held 8 bases outside the gene matches. Germline V CDR1 and CDR2: SNHLY, FYNNEI. CDR3 size: 16 residues. CDR3 residues: CASSALGQGNTGELFF. CDR3 nucleotide sequence: TGTGCCAGCAGCGCCCTAGGACAGGGTAACACCGGGGAGCTGTTTTTT.

The V call is TRBV16, the J call TRBJ2-3; 12 positions agree with TRBD2. Trimming removed 0 bases from V and 2 bases from J; junction bases left unmatched: 3. The germline V gene has CDR1 KGHSY and CDR2 FQNENV. This CDR3 spans 17 amino acids. The CDR3 region is CASSQSLAGGFTDTQYF. The CDR3 region has the DNA TGTGCCAGCAGCCAATCCCTAGCGGGAGGGTTCACAGATACGCAGTATTTT.

The CDR3 DNA reads TGTGCCAGCAGTGGTCACTGGAACACCGGGGAGCTGTTTTTT. This encodes CASSGHWNTGELFF. The chain is built from TRBV25-1 and TRBJ2-2; D remains ambiguous. The CDR3 has 14 amino acids. The germline V gene encodes CDR1 MGHDK and CDR2 SYGVNS. Trimming took 4 bases from V and 1 from J, leaving 7 bases between them.

The rearrangement links TRBV9 to TRBJ2-3; 7 bases are a match to TRBD2. The germline CDR1 and CDR2 sequences are SGDLS and YYNGEE. This CDR3 contains 16 residues. The V segment lost 0 bases and the J segment 4 bases; nucleotides outside the gene matches: 8. In DNA form, the CDR3 reads TGTGCCAGCAGCGTAGTATCGGCGGGAGCGGCAGATACGCAGTATTTT. Protein product: CASSVVSAGAADTQYF.

The chain uses TRBV9 and TRBJ2-7, with a tentative D call TRBD1 (6 bases). V dropped 0 bases and J dropped 5 bases, with 15 bases sitting between them. The CDR3 is made up of 15 amino acids. The germline V gene encodes CDR1 SGDLS and CDR2 YYNGEE. The CDR3 here is CASSVAQMDSHEQYF. CDR3 bases: TGTGCCAGCAGCGTAGCCCAAATGGACAGTCACGAGCAGTACTTC.

The gene calls are TRBV19 and TRBJ1-5, with D perhaps matching TRBD1 (6 bases). Trimming took off 7 bases at V and 7 bases at J, with 17 bases between the two ends. Germline CDR1 LNHDA, CDR2 SQIVND (reference sequence). The CDR3 is 14 residues long. The DNA of the CDR3 is TGTGCCAGTACCACAGGGAGTGCGGGCCAGCCCCAGCATTTT. Protein product: CASTTGSAGQPQHF.

V gene TRBV5-1 combines with J gene TRBJ2-5; TRBD2 matches 8 bases. Germline assignment: CDR1 SGHRS and CDR2 YFSETQ. This CDR3 comprises 17 residues. V gave up 0 bases and J gave up 0 bases; unmatched junction bases: 7. For the CDR3, the DNA is TGCGCCAGCAGCTTGGGGCTAGCGGGTGTTAACCAAGAGACCCAGTACTTC. Translating gives CASSLGLAGVNQETQYF. The full variable domain, completed using reference TRBV5-1 and TRBJ2-5, is KAGVTQTPRYLIKTRGQQVTLSCSPISGHRSVSWYQQTPGQGLQFLFEYFSETQRNKGNFPGRFSGRQFSNSRSEMNVSTLELGDSALYLCASSLGLAGVNQETQYFGPGTRLLVL.

This rearrangement joins TRBV27 to TRBJ2-1, with D unresolved. V lost 5 bases to trimming and J lost 7 bases, with 9 bases between them. Germline assignment: CDR1 MNHEY and CDR2 SMNVEV (reference sequence). There are 12 residues in the CDR3. This CDR3 reads CASSPLRNEQFF. Written as DNA, the CDR3 is TGTGCCAGCAGTCCCCTTAGAAATGAGCAGTTCTTC.

The chain uses TRBV6-6 and TRBJ1-2, with D possibly matching TRBD1 (5 bases). CDR3 length: 14 amino acids. V lost 2 bases and J lost 4, with 11 bases in between. Germline V lookup: CDR1 MNHNY, CDR2 SVGAGI (reference sequence). In DNA, the CDR3 is TGTGCCAGCAGTTACCACCAGGGAGGCTATGGCTACACCTTC. It specifies CASSYHQGGYGYTF.

Only one count was recorded for this clone. V is TRBV6-5 and J is TRBJ2-7, with D perhaps TRBD2 (6 bases). The CDR3 has 15 residues. Trimming took off 5 bases at V and 0 bases at J, with 14 bases between the two ends. CDR1 is MNHEY, CDR2 SVGAGI, per germline. The CDR3 sequence: CASSPSGESSYEQYF. The CDR3 DNA reads as TGTGCCAGCAGTCCTTCGGGGGAGAGCTCCTACGAGCAGTACTTC.

V is TRBV14 and J is TRBJ2-7; D gene uncertain. The CDR3 totals 14 residues. Germline lookup yields CDR1 SGHDN and CDR2 FVKESK. Trimming took off 0 bases at V and 2 bases at J, with 8 bases between the two ends. Here the CDR3 reads CASSQDDSAYEQYF. CDR3 in DNA: TGTGCCAGCAGCCAAGATGACTCCGCCTACGAGCAGTACTTC.

The rearrangement joins TRBV4-1 to TRBJ1-5; TRBD1 might be the D (5 bases). There are 16 residues in the CDR3. CDR1 MGHRA and CDR2 YSYEKL come from the germline V gene. V dropped 0 bases and J dropped 4 bases, with 13 bases sitting between them. The CDR3 nucleotides are TGCGCCAGCAGCCAAGACAGGGCCCGCGGTAATCAGCCCCAGCATTTT. Its protein is CASSQDRARGNQPQHF.